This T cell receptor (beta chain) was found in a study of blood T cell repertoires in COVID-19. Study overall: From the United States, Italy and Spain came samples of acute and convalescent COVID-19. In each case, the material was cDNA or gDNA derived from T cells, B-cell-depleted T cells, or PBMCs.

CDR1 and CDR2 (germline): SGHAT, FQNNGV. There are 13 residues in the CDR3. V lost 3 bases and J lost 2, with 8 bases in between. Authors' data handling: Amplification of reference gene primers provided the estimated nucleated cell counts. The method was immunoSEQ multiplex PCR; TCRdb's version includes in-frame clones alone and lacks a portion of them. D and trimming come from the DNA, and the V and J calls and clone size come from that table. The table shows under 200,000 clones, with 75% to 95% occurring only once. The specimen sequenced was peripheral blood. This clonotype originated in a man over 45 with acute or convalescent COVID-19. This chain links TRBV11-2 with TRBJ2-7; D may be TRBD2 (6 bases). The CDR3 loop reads CASSLGLPYEQYF. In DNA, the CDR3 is TGTGCCAGCAGCTTGGGACTGCCCTACGAGCAGTACTTC. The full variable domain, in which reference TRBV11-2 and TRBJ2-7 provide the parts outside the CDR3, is EAGVAQSPRYKIIEKRQSVAFWCNPISGHATLYWYQQILGQGPKLLIQFQNNGVVDDSQLPKDRFSAERLKGVDSTLKIQPAKLEDSAVYLCASSLGLPYEQYFGPGTRLTVT.